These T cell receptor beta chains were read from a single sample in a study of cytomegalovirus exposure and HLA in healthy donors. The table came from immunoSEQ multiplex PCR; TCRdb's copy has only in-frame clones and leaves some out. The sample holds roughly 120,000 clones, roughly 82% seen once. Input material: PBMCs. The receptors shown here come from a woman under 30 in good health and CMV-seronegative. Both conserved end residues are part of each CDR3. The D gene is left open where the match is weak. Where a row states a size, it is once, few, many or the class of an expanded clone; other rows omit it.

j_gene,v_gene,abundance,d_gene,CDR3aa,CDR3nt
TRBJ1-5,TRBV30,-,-,CAWSVAGSQPQHF,TGTGCCTGGAGTGTAGCCGGTTCGCAGCCCCAGCATTTT
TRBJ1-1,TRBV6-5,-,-,CASSYSRAGMNTEAFF,TGTGCCAGCAGTTACTCGAGGGCGGGGATGAACACTGAAGCTTTCTTT
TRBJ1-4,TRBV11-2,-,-,CASSLARRVEKLFF,TGTGCCAGCAGCTTAGCTCGGCGGGTTGAAAAACTGTTTTTT
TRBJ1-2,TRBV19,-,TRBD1,CASSSPGTGYGYTF,TGTGCCAGTAGCTCCCCCGGGACAGGGTACGGCTACACCTTC
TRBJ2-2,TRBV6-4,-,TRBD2,CASSDGEGTGELFF,TGTGCCAGCAGTGACGGGGAGGGAACCGGGGAGCTGTTTTTT
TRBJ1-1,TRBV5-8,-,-,CASSTRLEAFF,TGTGCCAGCAGCACCCGACTTGAAGCTTTCTTT
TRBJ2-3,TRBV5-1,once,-,CASSVSSGTLTDTQYF,TGCGCCAGCAGCGTCAGTTCCGGGACACTAACAGATACGCAGTATTTT
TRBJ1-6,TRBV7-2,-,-,CASSQEGSGSPLHF,TGTGCCAGCAGCCAGGAGGGGTCAGGTTCACCCCTCCACTTT
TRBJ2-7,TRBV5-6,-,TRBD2,CASSAGGAGGPNEQYF,TGTGCCAGCAGCGCAGGAGGAGCGGGGGGGCCCAACGAGCAGTACTTC
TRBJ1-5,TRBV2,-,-,CASTAGLYQPQHF,TGTGCCAGCACGGCAGGGCTTTATCAGCCCCAGCATTTT
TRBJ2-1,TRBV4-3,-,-,CASSHRDFLQNNEQFF,TGCGCCAGCAGCCACCGGGACTTCTTACAAAACAATGAGCAGTTCTTC
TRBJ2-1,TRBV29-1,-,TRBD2,CSVGLGGGLAGVWDYNEQFF,TGCAGCGTTGGTCTGGGGGGGGGACTAGCGGGAGTCTGGGACTACAATGAGCAGTTCTTC
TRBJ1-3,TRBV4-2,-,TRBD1,CASSQPGQGANTIYF,TGTGCCAGCAGCCAACCGGGACAGGGCGCAAACACCATATATTTT
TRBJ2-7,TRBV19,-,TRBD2,CASSSPGRTGGSYEQYF,TGTGCCAGTAGTTCCCCCGGGAGGACTGGAGGCTCCTACGAGCAGTACTTC
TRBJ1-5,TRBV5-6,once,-,CASSVGVINQPQHF,TGTGCCAGCAGCGTAGGGGTAATCAATCAGCCCCAGCATTTT
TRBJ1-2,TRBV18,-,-,CASSPPAGRGYTF,TGTGCCAGCTCACCACCGGCGGGAAGAGGCTACACCTTC
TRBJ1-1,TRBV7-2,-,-,CASSYRDTGEAFF,TGTGCCAGCAGCTACCGGGACACCGGTGAAGCTTTCTTT
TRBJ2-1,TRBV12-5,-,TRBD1,CASDPDRDNEQFF,TGTGCTAGTGATCCGGACAGGGACAATGAGCAGTTCTTC
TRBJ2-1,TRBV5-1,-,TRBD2,CASSLVAGGWNEQFF,TGCGCCAGCAGCTTGGTTGCGGGAGGGTGGAATGAGCAGTTCTTC
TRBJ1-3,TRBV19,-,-,CASSASTLRERTGNTIYF,TGTGCCAGTAGTGCTTCTACTCTCAGGGAAAGGACTGGAAACACCATATATTTT